Following are 3 T cell receptor beta chains from one sample sequenced in a study of CD8+CD57+ T cells in acquired aplastic anemia. Patients selected for sequencing had displayed CD8+CD57+ cell expansion by flow cytometry. Genomic DNA, serving as template, underwent TCR beta VDJ and CDR3 profiling. One entry per CDR3 protein, called by TCRdb with MiXCR from the reads. The sample records just over 40,000 distinct CDR3 sequences, approximately 63% being singletons. Sequencing used sorted CD4+, CD8+, or CD8+CD57+ T cells (not recorded which) from PBMCs. Receptor source: a human donor with aplastic anemia.

This clonotype was picked up many times. Its ends do not fully match the called genes, so a read error is possible. The chain uses TRBV4-1 and TRBJ1-1, with TRBD1 as a possible D gene (6 bases). Germline values: CDR1 MGHRA, CDR2 YSYEKL. The CDR3 totals 15 residues. The CDR3 spells CASTQGPQGTTEAFF. In DNA, the CDR3 is TGCGCCAGCACCCAAGGTCCCCAGGGGACAACTGAAGCTTTCTTT.

Notes on this clonotype: The junction and the germline gene differ at one end; a read error may be behind it. The chain couples TRBV25-1 to TRBJ1-2; maybe TRBD1 (5 bases). This CDR3 has 14 amino acids. Germline CDR1 MGHDK, CDR2 SYGVNS. The CDR3 sequence: CASSELRGNYDYTF. CDR3 nucleotide sequence: TGTGCCAGCAGTGAATTAAGGGGCAACTATGACTACACCTTC.

Here the CDR3 reads CSARTVTSAEATDTQYF. The CDR3 coding sequence is TGCAGTGCTAGGACAGTAACTAGCGCGGAAGCCACAGATACGCAGTATTTT. J is TRBJ2-3 and V is TRBV20-1; 7 nucleotides match TRBD2. The CDR3 sequence is 17 residues long. V shed 3 bases and J 2 bases; nucleotides not matched to a gene: 14. Germline CDR1 reads DFQATT; CDR2 reads SNEGSKA (reference sequence).